This T cell receptor beta chain comes out of a study of blood T cell repertoires in COVID-19. Study context: Spain, Italy and the United States supplied samples that represented acute and convalescent COVID-19. T cells, B-cell-depleted T cells, or PBMCs supplied cDNA or gDNA.

TCRdb's table, derived via immunoSEQ multiplex PCR, lists solely in-frame clones and lacks some. Counted here are fewer than 65,000 clones, roughly 85% occurring once; the ten biggest clones make up less than 5.5%. With 0 bases removed from V and 1 base from J, the gap between germline ends came to 10 bases. The CDR3 consists of 15 residues. The germline gives CDR1 SGHRS, CDR2 YFSETQ. This sequence was found in a human donor in a cohort sampled during active COVID-19. Sequencing used peripheral blood. This chain joins TRBV5-1 and TRBJ1-2; no clear D. The CDR3 spells CASSLDFGINYGYTF. The CDR3 coding sequence is TGCGCCAGCAGCTTGGATTTCGGGATTAACTATGGCTACACCTTC.